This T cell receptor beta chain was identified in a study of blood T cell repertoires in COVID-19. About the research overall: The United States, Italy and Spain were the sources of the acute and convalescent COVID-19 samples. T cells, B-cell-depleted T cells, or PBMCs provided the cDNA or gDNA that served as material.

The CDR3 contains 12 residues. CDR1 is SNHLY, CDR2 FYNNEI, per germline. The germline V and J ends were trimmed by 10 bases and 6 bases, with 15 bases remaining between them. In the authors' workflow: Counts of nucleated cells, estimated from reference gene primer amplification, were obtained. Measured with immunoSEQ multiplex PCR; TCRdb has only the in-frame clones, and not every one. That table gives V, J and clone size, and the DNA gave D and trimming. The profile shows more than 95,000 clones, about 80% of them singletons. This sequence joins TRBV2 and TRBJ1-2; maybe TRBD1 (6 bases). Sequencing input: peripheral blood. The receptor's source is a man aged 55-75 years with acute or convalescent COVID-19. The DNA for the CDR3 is TGTGCCACCAGGACAGTACTTGATGGCTACACCTTC. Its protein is CATRTVLDGYTF.